This T cell receptor beta chain stems from a study of control samples from healthy donors and cancer patients. Trimming left V 3 bases short and J 8 bases short, with 15 bases between. The CDR3 runs 14 residues. The germline V gene has CDR1 MDHEN and CDR2 SYDVKM. Sequenced by immunoSEQ multiplex PCR; TCRdb stores in-frame clones only, minus some. The sample includes around 90,000 clones, around nine tenths of them seen just once. Sequenced input: blood. The chain joins TRBV28 to TRBJ2-3, with D possibly TRBD2 on 6 matching bases. This TCR derives from a man aged 30-40 years in good health. The CDR3 loop reads CASSFPGLPLTQYF. The CDR3 bases are TGTGCCAGCAGTTTCCCGGGACTCCCCCTTACGCAGTATTTT.